Below are 30 T cell receptor beta chains sequenced from a single sample in a study of radiation and T cells in renal cell carcinoma. Produced via immunoSEQ multiplex PCR; TCRdb's table is partial and in-frame only. The sample lists more than 11,000 clones, 57% seen once, with 13% in the top ten. Regarding treatment: treatment-naive control, cytoreductive nephrectomy. The sample consisted of tumor tissue, taken from a patient whose treatment was nephrectomy without radiotherapy. The receptors here all came from a man between 50 and 59 years old with renal cell carcinoma.

The chain uses TRBV9 and TRBJ2-3; 7 bases are shared with TRBD2. The germline CDR1 and CDR2 sequences are SGDLS and YYNGEE. This CDR3 is built from 12 residues. V shed 3 bases, J shed 6 bases, and the junction held 1 base outside the gene matches. The CDR3 nucleotides are TGTGCCAGCAGCGGGGAGGGCGATACGCAGTATTTT. Translation gives CASSGEGDTQYF.

This chain links TRBV25-1 with TRBJ1-5, with D unresolved. Between the trimmed V and J ends, which lost 1 base and 5 bases, there was a span of 6 bases. The CDR3 is 13 residues long. Germline assignment: CDR1 MGHDK and CDR2 SYGVNS. The CDR3 DNA is TGTGCCAGCAGTGAATCAGGTTATCAGCCCCAGCATTTT. As protein: CASSESGYQPQHF.

The chain uses TRBV19 and TRBJ2-2, with D possibly called TRBD1 or TRBD2 (5 bases each). The CDR3 is 15 residues long. Germline V gives CDR1 LNHDA, CDR2 SQIVND (reference sequence). The V and J ends lost 6 bases and 2 bases respectively, with 13 bases between them. CDR3 coding DNA: TGTGCCAGTAGACCGGGACGGATTAACACCGGGGAGCTGTTTTTT. It codes for CASRPGRINTGELFF.

Written as DNA, the CDR3 is TGTGCCAGCAGCCCCAGTAGGGATCAGCCCCAGCATTTT. It codes for CASSPSRDQPQHF. The chain joins TRBV7-2 to TRBJ1-5; unclear D gene. The germline V and J ends were trimmed by 5 bases and 5 bases, with 10 bases remaining between them. Germline lookup yields CDR1 SGHTA and CDR2 FQGNSA. CDR3 length: 13 residues.

This clone counts as medium-sized. The CDR3 sequence is CASSLRWTNTNEKLFF. The DNA for the CDR3 is TGTGCCAGCAGCTTACGGTGGACAAATACTAATGAAAAACTGTTTTTT. The rearrangement uses TRBV5-6 and TRBJ1-4, with D perhaps TRBD1 (5 bases). Germline V gene sequence: CDR1 SGHDT, CDR2 YYEEEE. Trimming removed 2 bases at V and 2 bases at J, with 13 bases between. The CDR3 extends over 16 amino acids.

V gene TRBV13 combines with J gene TRBJ2-7; either TRBD1 or TRBD2 may fit D (5 bases each). Germline V lookup: CDR1 PRHDT, CDR2 FYEKMQ (reference sequence). The length of the CDR3 is 15 residues. The V gene lost 3 bases and the J gene lost 0 bases, with 12 bases spanning the gap. The CDR3 coding sequence is TGTGCCAGCAGCTTTGGGAGAGGGGCCTCCTACGAGCAGTACTTC. Translating gives CASSFGRGASYEQYF.

The J gene is TRBJ1-2, the V gene TRBV6-5; D is ambiguous. The V gene's germline CDR1 is MNHEY and CDR2 SVGAGI. V was clipped by 5 bases and J by 1 base, with 8 bases between them. The CDR3 runs 13 residues. The CDR3 DNA reads as TGTGCCAGCAGTCCGAGGCTTAACTATGGCTACACCTTC. Amino acid sequence: CASSPRLNYGYTF.

Written as DNA, the CDR3 is TGTGCCAGCAGTTACGGCAGGGCCGCCGGGGAGCTGTTTTTT. Amino acid sequence: CASSYGRAAGELFF. V gene TRBV6-5 combines with J gene TRBJ2-2; D perhaps matches TRBD1 (5 bases). V lost 2 bases and J lost 6, with 10 bases in between. The CDR3 is 14 amino acids. Germline CDR1 is MNHEY and CDR2 is SVGAGI.

The genes are TRBV7-9 and TRBJ1-2; 12 bases align to TRBD1. CDR3 size: 15 residues. With 5 bases clipped from V and 7 bases from J, the junction kept 8 bases outside the gene matches. Germline assignment: CDR1 SEHNR and CDR2 FQNEAQ (reference sequence). As DNA, the CDR3 is TGTGCCAGCAGCCCCGTGGGACAGGGGGCAGGTGGCTACACCTTC. Translating it yields CASSPVGQGAGGYTF.

V and J are TRBV7-6 and TRBJ1-6, with 11 positions matching TRBD1. The CDR3 runs to 15 residues. Losses at the gene ends were 5 bases for V and 9 bases for J; bases not matched to a gene: 6. CDR1 is SGHVS, CDR2 FNYEAQ, per germline. CDR3 sequence: CASSPAGQGASPLHF. Here the CDR3 DNA reads TGTGCCAGCAGCCCCGCCGGACAGGGGGCTTCACCCCTCCACTTT. The variable domain in full, completed from reference TRBV7-6 and TRBJ1-6, reads GAGVSQSPRYKVTKRGQDVALRCDPISGHVSLYWYRQALGQGPEFLTYFNYEAQQDKSGLPNDRFSAERPEGSISTLTIQRTEQRDSAMYRCASSPAGQGASPLHFGNGTRLTVT.

V usage is TRBV10-1 and J usage is TRBJ2-3; possible D gene TRBD1, 6 bases. The CDR3 consists of 17 residues. V was cut by 2 bases and J by 6 bases, with 21 bases left in between. Germline V gene data show CDR1 as WNHNN and CDR2 as SYGVQD (reference sequence). The CDR3 spells CASSETPGQGGRDTQYF. In DNA, the CDR3 is TGCGCCAGCAGTGAGACTCCAGGACAAGGGGGTCGGGATACGCAGTATTTT.

The genes are TRBV9 and TRBJ2-6; no clear D gene. The CDR3 length is 15 residues. Germline CDR1 SGDLS, CDR2 YYNGEE. Trimming removed 0 bases from V and 0 bases from J, with 4 bases in between. CDR3 in DNA: TGTGCCAGCAGCGTAGAGGCCTCTGGGGCCAACGTCCTGACTTTC. Protein product: CASSVEASGANVLTF.

The V gene is TRBV20-1, the J gene TRBJ1-1; D remains unclear. Germline values: CDR1 DFQATT, CDR2 SNEGSKA (reference sequence). V was pared by 6 bases and J by 10 bases, with 15 bases between. CDR3 length: 11 amino acids. The CDR3 protein is CSAATGYGAFF. The DNA for the CDR3 is TGCAGTGCAGCAACGGGGTATGGAGCTTTCTTT.

The chain is built from TRBV19 and TRBJ2-7; D perhaps matches TRBD2 (5 bases). Trimming took off 5 bases at V and 4 bases at J, with 12 bases between the two ends. This CDR3 contains 13 residues. From germline, CDR1 is LNHDA and CDR2 SQIVND (reference sequence). In DNA, the CDR3 is TGTGCCAGTAGTTCGGGGTTAGGGTACGAGCAGTACTTC. Its translation: CASSSGLGYEQYF.

The chain links TRBV7-2 to TRBJ2-7; TRBD1 aligns across 9 bases. Unmatched junction bases numbered 9, after V lost 5 bases and J lost 4 bases. Germline-derived CDR1 and CDR2 are SGHTA and FQGNSA. There are 15 residues in the CDR3. CDR3 sequence reads: CASSIRDRAGYEQYF. CDR3 in DNA: TGTGCCAGCAGCATACGGGACAGGGCGGGATACGAGCAGTACTTC.

The V call is TRBV12-1, the J call TRBJ2-3; TRBD2 is the table's D call and was not checked against the DNA. TRBV12-1 is annotated as a pseudogene. This CDR3 contains 12 residues. CDR3 sequence (DNA): TGTGCCAGCAGCTTCATCGCTAATACGCAGTATTTT. It yields the protein CASSFIANTQYF.

This clone is medium-sized within its sample. The genes are TRBV14 and TRBJ2-7; D gene ambiguous. CDR1 and CDR2 from the germline V gene are SGHDN and FVKESK. The CDR3 contains 14 residues. Trimming removed 0 bases at V and 0 bases at J, with 6 bases between. The CDR3 coding sequence is TGTGCCAGCAGCCAAGACTGGGACTCCTACGAGCAGTACTTC. Translating it yields CASSQDWDSYEQYF.

Written as DNA, the CDR3 is TGTGCCAGCAGCTTAGAGGGGAGTCAAGAGACCCAGTACTTC. Protein product: CASSLEGSQETQYF. This chain links TRBV7-7 with TRBJ2-5; the D call may be TRBD1 or TRBD2 (5 bases each). The CDR3 length is 14 residues. V was pared by 1 base and J by 2 bases, with 8 bases between. CDR1 and CDR2 from the germline V gene are SSHAT and FNYEAQ (reference sequence).

The rearrangement links TRBV19 to TRBJ1-1; possibly TRBD1 for D (5 bases). The CDR3 length is 14 residues. Germline values: CDR1 LNHDA, CDR2 SQIVND (reference sequence). V was clipped by 3 bases and J by 2 bases, with 10 bases between them. The CDR3 DNA reads as TGTGCCAGTAGTATTGGGGGGGGAAACACTGAAGCTTTCTTT. Its translation: CASSIGGGNTEAFF.

This clone counts as medium-sized. The chain recombines TRBV7-2 with TRBJ2-2; possibly TRBD2 for D (5 bases). V gave up 3 bases and J gave up 2 bases, with 7 bases separating them. CDR3 length: 14 amino acids. Germline CDR1 and CDR2: SGHTA and FQGNSA. CDR3 DNA: TGTGCCAGCAGCTTGCGGGTCAACACCGGGGAGCTGTTTTTT. Residues: CASSLRVNTGELFF.

The J gene is TRBJ1-3, the V gene TRBV4-2; D uncertain. CDR1 is LGHNA, CDR2 YNFKEQ, per germline. V was trimmed by 2 bases and J by 4 bases, leaving 9 bases between them. CDR3 length equals 14 residues. The CDR3 is CASSQIGPGNTIYF. CDR3 sequence (DNA): TGTGCCAGCAGCCAAATCGGGCCGGGAAACACCATATATTTT.

The sample holds a few counts of this clone. The V call is TRBV9, the J call TRBJ1-1; TRBD1 aligns across 7 bases. CDR1 is SGDLS and CDR2 is YYNGEE in the germline V gene. V shed 4 bases and J 3 bases; nucleotides not matched to a gene: 9. CDR3 length: 15 amino acids. The CDR3 nucleotides are TGTGCCAGCAGCCCTAGGACAGGCAAGGACACTGAAGCTTTCTTT. This sequence encodes CASSPRTGKDTEAFF.

This clone was seen more than once but under ten times. V gene TRBV4-2 combines with J gene TRBJ1-5, with D maybe TRBD1 (6 bases). The germline CDR1 and CDR2 sequences are LGHNA and YNFKEQ. V was pared by 1 base and J by 6 bases, with 16 bases between. The CDR3 loop spans 16 amino acids. CDR3 coding DNA: TGTGCCAGCAGCCAAGTTGAACCTAAGGGGGGTCAGCCCCAGCATTTT. Translating gives CASSQVEPKGGQPQHF.

This clone was counted a few times. The chain carries TRBV7-9 and TRBJ1-3; no reliable D call. The CDR3 length is 16 residues. Germline V gene sequence: CDR1 SEHNR, CDR2 FQNEAQ (reference sequence). Trimming left V 4 bases short and J 6 bases short, with 19 bases between. For the CDR3, the DNA is TGTGCCAGCAGCTATGGAGACCTGGCAGTCATAAACACCATATATTTT. Protein: CASSYGDLAVINTIYF. The full variable domain, rest sourced from reference TRBV7-9 and TRBJ1-3, is DTGVSQNPRHKITKRGQNVTFRCDPISEHNRLYWYRQTLGQGPEFLTYFQNEAQLEKSRLLSDRFSAERPKGSFSTLEIQRTEQGDSAMYLCASSYGDLAVINTIYFGEGSWLTVV.

The chain joins TRBV5-6 to TRBJ2-6; D is possibly TRBD2 (7 bases). This CDR3 region has 16 residues. Germline V gives CDR1 SGHDT, CDR2 YYEEEE. V dropped 4 bases and J dropped 0 bases, with 11 bases sitting between them. The chain's CDR3 is CASSRRGGSGANVLTF. Written as DNA, the CDR3 is TGTGCCAGCAGCCGGAGGGGGGGCTCTGGGGCCAACGTCCTGACTTTC. Full variable domain (rest looked up from reference TRBV5-6 and TRBJ2-6): DAGVTQSPTHLIKTRGQQVTLRCSPKSGHDTVSWYQQALGQGPQFIFQYYEEEERQRGNFPDRFSGHQFPNYSSELNVNALLLGDSALYLCASSRRGGSGANVLTFGAGSRLTVL.

This clone has only a few counts. The chain has TRBV6-6 and TRBJ1-2, with 7 bases identical to TRBD1. The CDR3 has 15 residues. Per germline, CDR1 MNHNY and CDR2 SVGAGI (reference sequence). J gave up 7 bases and V 6 bases, and 14 bases lay outside the gene matches. CDR3 amino acids: CASRGTDRDMPGYTF. CDR3 in DNA: TGTGCCAGCAGGGGGACAGACAGAGATATGCCTGGCTACACCTTC.

The chain is built from TRBV6-1 and TRBJ2-7, with D perhaps being TRBD1 or TRBD2 (5 bases each). The V end was cut by 5 bases, the J end by 2 bases, with 13 bases between. The CDR3 runs to 14 residues. Germline V gives CDR1 MNHNS, CDR2 SASEGT. CDR3 loop: CASSSAGGPYEQYF. CDR3 nucleotide sequence: TGTGCCAGCAGTTCAGCTGGGGGACCCTACGAGCAGTACTTC.

The V and J genes are TRBV13 and TRBJ2-3; D is undetermined. Germline V CDR1 and CDR2: PRHDT, FYEKMQ (reference sequence). Trimming pared 4 bases from V and 2 bases from J, leaving 16 bases between. The CDR3 contains 16 residues. The CDR3 nucleotides are TGTGCCAGCAGCTCAAAAAGCCTCCGCTTCACAGATACGCAGTATTTT. Its translation is CASSSKSLRFTDTQYF.

The rearrangement links TRBV10-2 to TRBJ2-7; D perhaps matches TRBD2 (5 bases). V lost 4 bases and J 3 bases, leaving 13 bases between the germline ends. The CDR3 is made up of 14 amino acids. Looked up from germline, CDR1 is WSHSY and CDR2 is SAAADI. CDR3 region: CASSVGGPNYEQYF. CDR3 nucleotides: TGCGCCAGCAGTGTCGGCGGGCCAAACTACGAGCAGTACTTC.

Judged by abundance, this clone is medium-sized. The V call is TRBV5-1, the J call TRBJ2-7, with D uncertain. V gave up 0 bases and J gave up 2 bases, with 9 bases separating them. The CDR3 totals 14 residues. Per germline, CDR1 SGHRS and CDR2 YFSETQ. CDR3 in DNA: TGCGCCAGCAGCTTGGATCATATGACCTACGAGCAGTACTTC. Translated: CASSLDHMTYEQYF. The full variable domain, completed using reference TRBV5-1 and TRBJ2-7, is KAGVTQTPRYLIKTRGQQVTLSCSPISGHRSVSWYQQTPGQGLQFLFEYFSETQRNKGNFPGRFSGRQFSNSRSEMNVSTLELGDSALYLCASSLDHMTYEQYFGPGTRLTVT.